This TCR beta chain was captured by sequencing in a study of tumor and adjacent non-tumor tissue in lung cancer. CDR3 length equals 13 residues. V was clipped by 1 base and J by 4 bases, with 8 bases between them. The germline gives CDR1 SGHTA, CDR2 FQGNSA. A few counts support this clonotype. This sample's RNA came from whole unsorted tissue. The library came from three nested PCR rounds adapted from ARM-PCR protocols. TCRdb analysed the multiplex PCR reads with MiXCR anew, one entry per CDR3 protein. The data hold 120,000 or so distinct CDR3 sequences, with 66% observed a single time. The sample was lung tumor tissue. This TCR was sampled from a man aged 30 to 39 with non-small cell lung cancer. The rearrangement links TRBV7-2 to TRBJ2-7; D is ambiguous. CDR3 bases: TGTGCCAGCAGCTTAGGGAATATGTACGAGCAGTACTTC. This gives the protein CASSLGNMYEQYF.